One and the same sample provided the 12 T cell receptor beta chains below, sequenced in a study of T-cell reconstitution after alpha-beta-depleted transplantation in children. Unique molecular identifiers were built into the TCRbeta library. One entry per CDR3 protein results from TCRdb running MiXCR on the PCR reads. The profile shows 490,000 or so distinct CDR3 sequences, 10% of them singletons. The starting material was PBMCs, obtained before TCRalphabeta/CD19-depleted stem cell transplant. The receptor set was obtained from a child younger than 10 with inherited bone marrow failure, due to receive a stem cell transplant.

This clonotype was observed a few times. The CDR3 DNA reads as TGTGCCAGCACCGGTCCGGGACTGCTCTATGGCTACACCTTC. It yields the protein CASTGPGLLYGYTF. This chain uses TRBV7-9 with TRBJ1-2; tentatively, D is TRBD1 (5 bases). The length of the CDR3 is 14 residues. With 7 bases removed from V and 4 bases from J, the gap between germline ends came to 16 bases. Germline CDR1 is SEHNR and CDR2 is FQNEAQ (reference sequence).

This clonotype was recorded many times. The chain recombines TRBV5-1 with TRBJ2-5; D perhaps matches TRBD1 (6 bases). V was cut by 4 bases and J by 1 base, with 14 bases left in between. The length of the CDR3 is 15 residues. Germline values: CDR1 SGHRS, CDR2 YFSETQ. CDR3 residues: CASSPIGQFQETQYF. The CDR3 DNA follows: TGCGCCAGCAGCCCCATCGGACAGTTCCAAGAGACCCAGTACTTC.

V is TRBV7-2 and J is TRBJ2-1, with 11 positions matching TRBD2. J gave up 12 bases and V 3 bases, and 10 bases lay outside the gene matches. CDR1 is SGHTA, CDR2 FQGNSA, per germline. The length of the CDR3 is 15 residues. In DNA form, the CDR3 reads TGTGCCAGCAGCTTTATGAGACTAGCGGGATCCGCGCAGTTCTTC. As protein: CASSFMRLAGSAQFF. The whole variable domain, remainder taken from reference TRBV7-2 and TRBJ2-1, is GAGVSQSPSNKVTEKGKDVELRCDPISGHTALYWYRQSLGQGLEFLIYFQGNSAPDKSGLPSDRFSAERTGGSVSTLTIQRTQQEDSAVYLCASSFMRLAGSAQFFGPGTRLTVL.

The chain is built from TRBV5-6 and TRBJ1-1; D perhaps matches TRBD1 (5 bases). The CDR3 covers 13 residues. V lost 0 bases and J 10 bases, leaving 13 bases between the germline ends. Germline CDR1 SGHDT, CDR2 YYEEEE. The CDR3, as DNA: TGTGCCAGCAGCTTGGTGGTAGTGGGGCGAGCTTTCTTT. This translates into CASSLVVVGRAFF.

This clonotype turned up a few times. J is TRBJ1-6 and V is TRBV11-3; D call uncertain. Trimming cost V 1 base and J 10 bases, with 11 bases left between them. CDR1 and CDR2 from the germline V gene are SGHNT and YENEEA. The length of the CDR3 is 14 residues. CDR3 amino acids: CASSLGLPGSPLHF. For the CDR3, the DNA is TGTGCCAGCAGCTTAGGGCTGCCGGGATCACCCCTCCACTTT.

This clonotype was seen ten or more times. The V gene is TRBV12-3 or TRBV12-4, the J gene TRBJ2-5, with D perhaps given as TRBD1 or TRBD2 (5 bases each). V dropped 7 bases and J dropped 5 bases, with 14 bases sitting between them. This CDR3 is built from 13 residues. CDR3 nucleotide sequence: TGTGCCAGCAATTCATGGGGGAACGAGACCCAGTACTTC. This gives the protein CASNSWGNETQYF.

The chain couples TRBV15 to TRBJ1-1, with D uncertain. With 0 bases removed from V and 11 bases from J, the gap between germline ends came to 22 bases. Germline CDR1 reads LNHNV; CDR2 reads YYDKDF (reference sequence). This CDR3 is 16 amino acids long. The CDR3 loop reads CATSRDLLTSENGAFF. The CDR3 coding sequence is TGTGCCACCAGCAGAGATCTTTTAACCAGCGAAAACGGGGCTTTCTTT.

This clonotype occurred many times. The chain links TRBV28 to TRBJ1-5, with TRBD1 matching 7 bases. The junction had 7 bases not matched to a gene; V was cut back by 6 bases and J by 2 bases. CDR3 size: 15 residues. Germline V gene lookup returns CDR1 MDHEN and CDR2 SYDVKM. The CDR3, as DNA: TGTGCCAGCAGCCCTCTTGGACAGGGCAATCAGCCCCAGCATTTT. Its translation is CASSPLGQGNQPQHF.

This clonotype was recorded a few times. The rearrangement uses TRBV4-2 and TRBJ1-5; D call uncertain. This CDR3 region has 13 residues. Trimming removed 0 bases at V and 13 bases at J, with 13 bases between. In germline, CDR1 is LGHNA, CDR2 YNFKEQ. CDR3 in amino acids: CASSQDGSFIQHF. For the CDR3, the DNA is TGTGCCAGCAGCCAAGATGGATCCTTTATACAGCATTTT.

To note about this clonotype: This could be a read error, since a much larger clone is one nucleotide away. Because it lacks the conserved phenylalanine or tryptophan at the end, this CDR3 is likely a read error. The V gene is TRBV29-1, the J gene TRBJ2-7; D is perhaps TRBD2 (6 bases). Germline V gene lookup returns CDR1 SQVTM and CDR2 ANQGSEA. The CDR3 is made up of 15 amino acids. Trimming removed 2 bases from V and 2 bases from J, with 16 bases in between. CDR3 loop: CSVETGRTSTYEQYS. CDR3 in DNA: TGCAGCGTTGAAACTGGGAGGACAAGCACCTACGAGCAGTACTCC.

This clonotype was seen at least ten times. This chain connects TRBV12-3 or TRBV12-4 to TRBJ2-1; TRBD2 agrees at 7 bases. The CDR3 extends over 14 amino acids. J gave up 1 base and V 10 bases, and 7 bases lay outside the gene matches. CDR3 protein: CATTAGPSYNEQFF. The DNA of the CDR3 is TGTGCCACCACAGCGGGACCATCCTACAATGAGCAGTTCTTC.

This clonotype was picked up many times. This chain joins TRBV5-1 and TRBJ2-7; 7 bases match TRBD1. This CDR3 is built from 14 residues. V was pared by 3 bases and J by 2 bases, with 5 bases of the junction left unmatched. Germline V gene sequence: CDR1 SGHRS, CDR2 YFSETQ. This CDR3 reads CASSYDRDAYEQYF. The CDR3 DNA sequence: TGCGCCAGCAGCTACGACAGGGACGCCTACGAGCAGTACTTC.